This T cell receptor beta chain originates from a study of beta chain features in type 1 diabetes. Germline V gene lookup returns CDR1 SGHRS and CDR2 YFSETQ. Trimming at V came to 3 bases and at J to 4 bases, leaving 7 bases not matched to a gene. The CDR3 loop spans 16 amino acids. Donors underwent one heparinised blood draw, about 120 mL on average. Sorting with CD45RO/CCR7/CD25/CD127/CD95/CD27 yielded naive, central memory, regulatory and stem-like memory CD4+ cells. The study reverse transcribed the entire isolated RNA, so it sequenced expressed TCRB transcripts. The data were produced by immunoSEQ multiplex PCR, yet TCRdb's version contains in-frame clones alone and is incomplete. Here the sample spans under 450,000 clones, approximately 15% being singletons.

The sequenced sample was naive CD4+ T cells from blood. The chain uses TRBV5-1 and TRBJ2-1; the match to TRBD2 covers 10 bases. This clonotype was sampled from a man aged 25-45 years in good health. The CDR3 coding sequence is TGCGCCAGCAGCTCGAGCGGGAGGGCAGGGTACAATGAGCAGTTCTTC. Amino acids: CASSSSGRAGYNEQFF.